This TCR beta chain was identified in a study of CD8+ T cells in alopecia areata. Extracted from the samples, RNA was reverse transcribed into cDNA to serve as the sequencing template. TCRdb's copy holds only in-frame clones and misses some; the assay was immunoSEQ multiplex PCR. The table records about 120,000 clones, about 54% of them present only once. Regarding the study as a whole: In blood and scalp, many expanded lesional clones persisted during tofacitinib. Especially in alopecia totalis/universalis, lesional scalp showed greater clonality than normal scalp did.

Only a few counts were recorded for this clone. Its antigen is still unknown. Indicated treatment: oral pan-JAK inhibitor, 5-10 mg twice daily. Separation by sorting yielded CD4+ and CD8+ T cells from PBMCs. CDR3 size: 16 residues. CDR1 is KGHSH and CDR2 is LQKENI in the germline V gene. The ends lost 3 bases at V and 5 bases at J; junction bases unmatched: 10. The source of this sequence is a human donor with alopecia areata. The chain couples TRBV18 to TRBJ2-3; 8 nucleotides agree with TRBD1. Sequences were derived from CD8+ T cells sorted from blood, sampled at week 4, from a patient treated with tofacitinib. The CDR3 sequence is CASSPGQGRTIDTQYF. CDR3 nucleotides: TGTGCCAGCTCACCCGGACAGGGACGCACCATAGATACGCAGTATTTT. The full variable domain, with the rest looked up from reference TRBV18 and TRBJ2-3, is NAGVMQNPRHLVRRRGQEARLRCSPMKGHSHVYWYRQLPEEGLKFMVYLQKENIIDESGMPKERFSAEFPKEGPSILRIQQVVRGDSAAYFCASSPGQGRTIDTQYFGPGTRLTVL.